This T cell receptor beta chain was sequenced during a study of shared clonotypes between healthy human individuals (dated by TCRdb to about 2020). Study-wide context: A couple of women and a few men aged 18 to 49 years were included in the cohort. The study deeply sequenced blood TCR repertoires of about five healthy adults to estimate repertoire size and the extent of clonotype sharing between individuals. To increase sequencing depth and limit assay-specific biases, TCR repertoire library preparation and sequencing were carried out by different laboratories using diverse techniques. Each donor's leukapheresis produced roughly between roughly 0.85 and 10 billion PBMCs.

A word on this clone: No antigen is known for it. No base quality values were provided; no much bigger clone lies one nucleotide off.

CDR1 and CDR2, looked up from the germline V gene, are SGHNT and YENEEA. From its cysteine to its phenylalanine, the CDR3 spans 14 amino acids. The DNA shown is the 42-base CDR3, in frame from base 1. V gives up 3 bases and J gives up 2 bases, and the segment between their germline ends measures 9 bases. The paper as a whole reports these results and caveats: Pairwise subsampling led to the expectation that sequencing depth would affect the degree of clonotype sharing among donors. The genetic and exposure-history diversity represented was limited by the small number of donors. Sampling was restricted to blood, and TCR repertoires in tissues likely differ from the TCR repertoires found in blood.

TCR CDR3 regions were amplified from genomic DNA by multiplex PCR using the deep immunoSEQ assay. Extracted genomic DNA from each cell subset was distributed evenly across all wells of several immunoSEQ 96-well plates, and each plate was treated as a replicate. Each replicate PCR for unsorted PBMC received 300 to 350 ng genomic DNA, equal to about 30,000 T cell genomes. Genomic DNA from unsorted PBMC was sequenced over ten immunoSEQ deep assay plates. Purified libraries were measured with a Qubit 3.0 fluorometer, size-checked on a Bioanalyzer 2100, and measured again with the KAPA Library Quantification kit. Every immunoSEQ 96-well plate was sequenced on a dedicated single-read 150-cycle Illumina NextSeq 550 flow cell. In the authors' own workflow: The immunoSEQ output contained only junctional sequences without quality scores, so filtering could not match that applied to full-length reads. To assign V/J genes and CDR3, sequences were annotated against IMGT germline references using PyIR, a Python wrapper for IgBLAST v1.9. Reads were filtered out if the reads had weak V/J assignments (E-value above 1e-6), no CDR3, stop codons, out-of-frame junctions, or ambiguous translated residues. V3J clonotypes were defined as sequences sharing the same inferred V gene, J gene, and CDR3 amino acid sequence. To compute the percentage overlap between repertoires, the number of shared unique clonotypes was divided by the size of the smaller repertoire. Three approaches were used to assess repertoire richness: RTK rarefaction, the Chao1 estimator, and Recon v2.1 estimates of unobserved clonotypes. TCRdb obtained this table from immuneACCESS and retained in-frame rearrangements with V and J assigned. These tables miss some clones; where compared with another copy, unresolved V genes account for less than half of the shortfall, and the remainder is unexplained. V and J calls and clone size come straight from that table; D and trimming were deduced from the DNA. This sample comprises about 480,000 clones, approximately 79% of them detected only once. The ten largest clones add up to under 15% of the sample.

Donors were healthy HIV-negative adults with no recently reported acute infections or vaccinations. Every donor was a Caucasian adult living in Nashville, Tennessee, USA. In the unsorted samples, some 94 million PBMCs were counted, and genomic DNA was extracted using the QIAamp DNA Blood Mini kit. Blood was collected by leukapheresis, and PBMCs were isolated by Ficoll-Histopaque density gradient centrifugation and then cryopreserved in liquid nitrogen vapor phase. The source is a woman aged 40 to 50 in good health. Some clones in this sample may be carry-over from other donors' samples. Sequenced: PBMCs. This sequence uses TRBV11-3 and TRBJ2-3; the D gene lacks a confident call. CDR3 protein: CASSLGSPTDTQYF. At the DNA level, the sequence is TGTGCCAGCAGCTTGGGCAGCCCCACAGATACGCAGTATTTT.